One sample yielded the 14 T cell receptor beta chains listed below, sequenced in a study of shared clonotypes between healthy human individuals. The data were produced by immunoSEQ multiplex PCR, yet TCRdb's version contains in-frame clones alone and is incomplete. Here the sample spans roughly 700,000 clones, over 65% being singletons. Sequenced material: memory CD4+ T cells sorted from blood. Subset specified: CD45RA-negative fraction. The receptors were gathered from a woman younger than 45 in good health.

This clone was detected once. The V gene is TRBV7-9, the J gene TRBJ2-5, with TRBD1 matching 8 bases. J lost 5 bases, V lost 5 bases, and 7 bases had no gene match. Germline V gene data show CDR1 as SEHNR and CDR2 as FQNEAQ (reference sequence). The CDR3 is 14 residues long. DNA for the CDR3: TGTGCCAGCAGCCGAGACAGGGGACCGGAGACCCAGTACTTC. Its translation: CASSRDRGPETQYF.

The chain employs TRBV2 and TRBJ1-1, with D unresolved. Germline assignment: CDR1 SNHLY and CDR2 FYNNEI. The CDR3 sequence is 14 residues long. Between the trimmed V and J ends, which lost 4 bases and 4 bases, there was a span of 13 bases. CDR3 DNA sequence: TGTGCCAGCAGTGCATACAGAGACACCACTGAAGCTTTCTTT. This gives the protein CASSAYRDTTEAFF.

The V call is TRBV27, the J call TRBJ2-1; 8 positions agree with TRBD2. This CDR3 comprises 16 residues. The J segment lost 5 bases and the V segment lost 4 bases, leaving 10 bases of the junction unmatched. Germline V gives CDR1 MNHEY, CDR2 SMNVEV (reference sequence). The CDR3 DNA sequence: TGTGCCAGCAGTTCCTTAGCGGGGAGTCTGGACAATGAGCAGTTCTTC. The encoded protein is CASSSLAGSLDNEQFF.

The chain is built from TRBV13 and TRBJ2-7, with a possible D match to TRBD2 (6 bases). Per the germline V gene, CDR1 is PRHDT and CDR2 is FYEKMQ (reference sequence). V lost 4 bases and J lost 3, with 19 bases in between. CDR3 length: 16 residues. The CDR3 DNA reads TGTGCCAGCAGCTCCCGGGGCAGTTTCGGGGGCTACGAGCAGTACTTC. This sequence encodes CASSSRGSFGGYEQYF.

The CDR3 is CAISDGLADTQYF. The CDR3 nucleotides are TGTGCCATCAGCGACGGCCTCGCAGATACGCAGTATTTT. The chain combines TRBV10-3 with TRBJ2-3, with unresolved D. The V gene lost 6 bases and the J gene lost 4 bases, with 11 bases spanning the gap. The CDR3 runs 13 residues. Germline CDR1 reads ENHRY; CDR2 reads SYGVKD.

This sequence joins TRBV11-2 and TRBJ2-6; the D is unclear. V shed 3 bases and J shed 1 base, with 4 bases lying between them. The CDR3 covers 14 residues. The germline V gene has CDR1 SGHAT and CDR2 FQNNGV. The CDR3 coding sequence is TGTGCCAGCAGCTTTGGGTCTGGGGCCAACGTCCTGACTTTC. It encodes CASSFGSGANVLTF.

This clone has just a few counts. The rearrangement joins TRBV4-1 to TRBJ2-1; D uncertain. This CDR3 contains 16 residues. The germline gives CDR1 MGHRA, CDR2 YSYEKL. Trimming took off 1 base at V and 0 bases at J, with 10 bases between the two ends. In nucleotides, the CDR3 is TGCGCCAGCAGCCAAGCCCCAGTGGGCTCCTACAATGAGCAGTTCTTC. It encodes CASSQAPVGSYNEQFF.

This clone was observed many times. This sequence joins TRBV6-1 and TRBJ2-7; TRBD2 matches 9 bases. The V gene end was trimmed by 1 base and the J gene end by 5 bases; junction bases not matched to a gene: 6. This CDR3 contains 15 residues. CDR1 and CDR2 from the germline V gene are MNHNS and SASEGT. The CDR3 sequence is CASSEEEAGGNEQYF. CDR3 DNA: TGTGCCAGCAGTGAAGAGGAAGCGGGAGGAAACGAGCAGTACTTC.

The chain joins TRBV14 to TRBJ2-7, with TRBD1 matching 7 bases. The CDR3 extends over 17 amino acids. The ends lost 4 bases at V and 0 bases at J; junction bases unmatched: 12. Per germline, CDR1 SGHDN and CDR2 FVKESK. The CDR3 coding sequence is TGTGCCAGCAGCCCACCCCGTGGACAGGCAAGCTCCTACGAGCAGTACTTC. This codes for CASSPPRGQASSYEQYF.

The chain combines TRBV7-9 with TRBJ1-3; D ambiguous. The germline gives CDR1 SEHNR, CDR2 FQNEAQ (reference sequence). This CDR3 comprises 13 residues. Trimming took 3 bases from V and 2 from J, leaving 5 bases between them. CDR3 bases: TGTGCCAGCAGCTTTGGAACTGGAAACACCATATATTTT. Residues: CASSFGTGNTIYF.

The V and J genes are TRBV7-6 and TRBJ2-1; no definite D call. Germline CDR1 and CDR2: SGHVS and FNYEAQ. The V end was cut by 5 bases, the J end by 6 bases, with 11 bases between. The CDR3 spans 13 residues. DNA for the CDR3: TGTGCCAGCAGCCACGCAGTGGGCAATGAGCAGTTCTTC. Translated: CASSHAVGNEQFF.

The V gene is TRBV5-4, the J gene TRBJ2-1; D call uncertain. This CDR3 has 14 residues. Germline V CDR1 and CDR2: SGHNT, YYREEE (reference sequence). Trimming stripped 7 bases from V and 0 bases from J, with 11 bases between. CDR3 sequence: CASGIFSSYNEQFF. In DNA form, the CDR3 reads TGTGCCAGCGGGATTTTCAGCTCCTACAATGAGCAGTTCTTC. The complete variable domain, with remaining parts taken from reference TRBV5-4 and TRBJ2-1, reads ETGVTQSPTHLIKTRGQQVTLRCSSQSGHNTVSWYQQALGQGPQFIFQYYREEENGRGNFPPRFSGLQFPNYSSELNVNALELDDSALYLCASGIFSSYNEQFFGPGTRLTVL.

The CDR3 is CASSQGTDRGITEAFF. CDR3 sequence (DNA): TGTGCCAGCAGCCAAGGGACAGACAGGGGGATTACTGAAGCTTTCTTT. The chain couples TRBV5-4 to TRBJ1-1; TRBD1 aligns across 9 bases. The CDR3 loop spans 16 amino acids. Trimming took 4 bases from V and 5 from J; bases not matched to a gene: 12. CDR1 and CDR2 (germline): SGHNT, YYREEE (reference sequence).

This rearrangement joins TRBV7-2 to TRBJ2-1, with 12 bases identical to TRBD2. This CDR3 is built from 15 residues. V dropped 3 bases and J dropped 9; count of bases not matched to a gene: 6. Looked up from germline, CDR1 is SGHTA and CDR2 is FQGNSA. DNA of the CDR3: TGTGCCAGCAGCTTGGCTGGACTAGCGGGATCTGAGCAGTTCTTC. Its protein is CASSLAGLAGSEQFF.